This record covers a single T cell receptor beta chain. Its antigen is unidentified. This sample was included in a study of T cells expressing NK-cell markers. Overall study: All TCR beta repertoires analysed originated from sorted CD3+CD56+NKG2C+, CD3+CD56+NKG2C- and CD3+CD56-NKG2C+ T cells. Study observations and caveats: Of the CD8+ T cells in over five donors, roughly 1.0-7.0% belonged to dominant NKG2C+ clonotypes.

This CDR3 spans 15 amino acids. Scientists made TCR beta cDNA using 5'RACE template switching with UMIs. With the 5' RACE reads reprocessed, TCRdb shows one record per CDR3 protein and no DNA. The specimen's table records under 600,000 distinct CDR3 sequences. The chain has TRBV12-3 or TRBV12-4 and TRBJ2-1; TCRdb designates TRBD1, a call that cannot be tested without DNA. Sequenced input: blood T cells: a sorted CD56 or NKG2C T cell subset, CD4+ or CD8+ T cells, or bulk PBMC T cells (not recorded which). The TCR originated in a woman in her fifties or sixties in good health. The CDR3 spells CASSPPGKSGNEQFF.